This TCR beta chain appears in the sequencing data of a study of blood T cell repertoires in COVID-19. CDR3 length equals 13 residues. Losses at the gene ends were 7 bases for V and 6 bases for J; bases not matched to a gene: 6. Germline V gene sequence: CDR1 MNHEY, CDR2 SMNVEV (reference sequence). Method: immunoSEQ multiplex PCR; TCRdb's copy keeps in-frame clones and lacks some. The table has approximately 150,000 clones, roughly 89% seen once; the top ten hold around 9.5%. The specimen sequenced was peripheral blood. The TCR originated in a man between 25 and 39 years old with COVID-19, enrolled during active disease. This rearrangement joins TRBV27 to TRBJ1-2, with 9 bases fitting TRBD1. The CDR3 region has the DNA TGTGCCAGCACCACCCGGACAGGGGATGGCTACACCTTC. This codes for CASTTRTGDGYTF.